This TCR beta chain was recovered during a study of monozygotic twins with inflammatory bowel disease. A word on this clonotype: Its target is unknown.

Every TCR library drew on 3,500 to 4,000 ng of total RNA. Each CDR3 protein gets one entry in TCRdb, which reprocessed the 5' RACE reads and gives no DNA. Its listing shows about 450,000 distinct CDR3 sequences. Study results and limitations: Limited power may explain why concordant and discordant twins showed no difference in repertoire similarity.

There are 14 residues in the CDR3. From germline, CDR1 is SQVTM and CDR2 ANQGSEA. The chain employs TRBV29-1 and TRBJ1-2. The origin of this receptor is a human donor with ulcerative colitis or Crohn's disease, or a healthy co-twin of an affected twin (not recorded which). Sequencing was carried out using blood. CDR3 amino acids: CSVEGRASANGYTF.